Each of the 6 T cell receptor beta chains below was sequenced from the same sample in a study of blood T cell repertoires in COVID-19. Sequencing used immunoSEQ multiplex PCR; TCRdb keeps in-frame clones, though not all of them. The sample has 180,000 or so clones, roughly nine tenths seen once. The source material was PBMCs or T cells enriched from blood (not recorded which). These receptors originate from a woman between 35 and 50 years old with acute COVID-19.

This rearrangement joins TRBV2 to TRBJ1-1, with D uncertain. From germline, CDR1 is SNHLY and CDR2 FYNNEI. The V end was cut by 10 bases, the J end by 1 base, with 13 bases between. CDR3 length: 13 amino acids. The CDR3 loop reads CATIGLSNTEAFF. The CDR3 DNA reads TGTGCCACCATAGGACTCTCGAACACTGAAGCTTTCTTT.

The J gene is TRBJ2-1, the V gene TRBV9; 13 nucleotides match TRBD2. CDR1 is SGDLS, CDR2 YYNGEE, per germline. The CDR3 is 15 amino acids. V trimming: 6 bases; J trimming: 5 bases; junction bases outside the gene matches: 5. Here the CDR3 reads CASTLGLAGDNEQFF. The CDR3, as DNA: TGTGCCAGCACCCTAGGACTAGCGGGAGACAATGAGCAGTTCTTC. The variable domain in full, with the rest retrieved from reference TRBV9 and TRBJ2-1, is DSGVTQTPKHLITATGQRVTLRCSPRSGDLSVYWYQQSLDQGLQFLIQYYNGEERAKGNILERFSAQQFPDLHSELNLSSLELGDSALYFCASTLGLAGDNEQFFGPGTRLTVL.

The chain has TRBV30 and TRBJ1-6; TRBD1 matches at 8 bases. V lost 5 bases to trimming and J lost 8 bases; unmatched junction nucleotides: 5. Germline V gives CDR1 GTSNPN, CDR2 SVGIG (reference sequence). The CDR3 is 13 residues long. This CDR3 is CAWHRDRHSPLHF. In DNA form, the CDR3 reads TGTGCCTGGCATCGGGACAGGCATTCACCCCTCCACTTT.

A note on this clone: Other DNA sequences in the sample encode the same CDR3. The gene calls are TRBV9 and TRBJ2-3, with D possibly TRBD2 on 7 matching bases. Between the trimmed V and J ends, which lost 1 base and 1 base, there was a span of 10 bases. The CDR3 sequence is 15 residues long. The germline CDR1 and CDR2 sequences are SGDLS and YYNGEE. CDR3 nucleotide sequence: TGTGCCAGCAGCGTATCGGGGGGCGGCACAGATACGCAGTATTTT. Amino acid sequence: CASSVSGGGTDTQYF. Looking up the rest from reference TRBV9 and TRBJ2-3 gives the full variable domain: DSGVTQTPKHLITATGQRVTLRCSPRSGDLSVYWYQQSLDQGLQFLIQYYNGEERAKGNILERFSAQQFPDLHSELNLSSLELGDSALYFCASSVSGGGTDTQYFGPGTRLTVL.

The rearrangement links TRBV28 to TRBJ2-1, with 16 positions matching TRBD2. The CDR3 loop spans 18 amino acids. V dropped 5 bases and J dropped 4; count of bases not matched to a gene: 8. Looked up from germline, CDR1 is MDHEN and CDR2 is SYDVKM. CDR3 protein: CASSGTGTSGGAYNEQFF. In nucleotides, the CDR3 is TGTGCCAGCAGTGGGACCGGGACTAGCGGGGGGGCATACAATGAGCAGTTCTTC.

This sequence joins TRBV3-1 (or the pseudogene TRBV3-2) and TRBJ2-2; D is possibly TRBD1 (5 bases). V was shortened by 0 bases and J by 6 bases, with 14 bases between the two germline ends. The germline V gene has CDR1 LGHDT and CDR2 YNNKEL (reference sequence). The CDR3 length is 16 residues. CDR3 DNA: TGTGCCAGCAGCCAAGATAGGGGATCAGGCTCCGGGGAGCTGTTTTTT. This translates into CASSQDRGSGSGELFF.